These 13 T cell receptor beta chains came from one sample sequenced in a study of shared clonotypes between healthy human individuals. Clones were read by immunoSEQ multiplex PCR, and TCRdb kept only the in-frame ones, dropping some. The sample has 1.6 million or so clones, roughly 96% seen once. The specimen sequenced was naive CD4+ T cells sorted from blood. Subset denoted: CD45RA+ positively selected. Receptors were obtained from a man aged 25 to 45 in good health.

The rearrangement uses TRBV18 and TRBJ1-1; TRBD1 might be the D (5 bases). Deletions cut 3 bases from V and 0 bases from J, with 23 bases between. This CDR3 comprises 19 residues. Per germline, CDR1 KGHSH and CDR2 LQKENI. The CDR3 bases are TGTGCCAGCTCACCCCTCAGGGTGGCTCTGGGGACTTTGAACACTGAAGCTTTCTTT. Its translation is CASSPLRVALGTLNTEAFF.

The chain joins TRBV19 to TRBJ2-7, with 7 bases aligning to TRBD1. There are 12 residues in the CDR3. Per the germline V gene, CDR1 is LNHDA and CDR2 is SQIVND (reference sequence). The ends lost 5 bases at V and 5 bases at J; junction bases unmatched: 3. The CDR3 loop reads CASSHTGDEQYF. The CDR3 nucleotides are TGTGCCAGTAGTCATACAGGGGACGAGCAGTACTTC. The full variable domain, in which reference TRBV19 and TRBJ2-7 provide the parts outside the CDR3, is DGGITQSPKYLFRKEGQNVTLSCEQNLNHDAMYWYRQDPGQGLRLIYYSQIVNDFQKGDIAEGYSVSREKKESFPLTVTSAQKNPTAFYLCASSHTGDEQYFGPGTRLTVT.

This clone occurred once. This rearrangement joins TRBV6-1 to TRBJ1-2; TRBD1 aligns across 12 bases. With 8 bases clipped from V and 7 bases from J, the junction kept 8 bases outside the gene matches. This CDR3 is 14 amino acids long. Germline V gene sequence: CDR1 MNHNS, CDR2 SASEGT. The CDR3 DNA follows: TGTGCCAGCGGGGGACAGGGGGCGCGACGTGGCTACACCTTC. Amino acids: CASGGQGARRGYTF.

Regarding this clone: The sample contains more than one DNA sequence encoding this CDR3. J is TRBJ1-1 and V is TRBV28, with no clear D. V shed 6 bases and J shed 1 base, with 12 bases lying between them. The CDR3 has 14 residues. Germline assignment: CDR1 MDHEN and CDR2 SYDVKM. CDR3: CASSLPGRNTEAFF. The CDR3 DNA is TGTGCCAGCAGCCTTCCGGGGAGGAACACTGAAGCTTTCTTT.

V is TRBV18 and J is TRBJ1-1; D remains unclear. The CDR3 spans 14 residues. Per the germline V gene, CDR1 is KGHSH and CDR2 is LQKENI. Trimming left V 6 bases short and J 4 bases short, with 15 bases between. Written as DNA, the CDR3 is TGTGCCAGCTCCGTTAAGCCGACCGGCACTGAAGCTTTCTTT. This encodes CASSVKPTGTEAFF.

The V call is TRBV29-1, the J call TRBJ2-3; D is tentatively TRBD1 or TRBD2 (5 bases each). Germline CDR1 is SQVTM and CDR2 is ANQGSEA. Trimming cost V 3 bases and J 8 bases, with 12 bases left between them. The CDR3 covers 12 residues. For the CDR3, the DNA is TGCAGCGTTGATGGGGGTTTCGGTACGCAGTATTTT. This translates into CSVDGGFGTQYF.

The CDR3 sequence: CASSLGGGRQETQYF. For the CDR3, the DNA is TGTGCCAGCAGCTTGGGCGGGGGAAGACAAGAGACCCAGTACTTC. V usage is TRBV5-4 and J usage is TRBJ2-5; 7 bases map to TRBD2. V lost 0 bases and J lost 2; bases outside the gene matches: 4. Germline V gene lookup returns CDR1 SGHNT and CDR2 YYREEE (reference sequence). CDR3 size: 15 residues.

The V gene is TRBV6-1, the J gene TRBJ1-5, with 7 bases matching TRBD1. Germline assignment: CDR1 MNHNS and CDR2 SASEGT. This CDR3 has 16 residues. Trimming at V came to 4 bases and at J to 1 base, leaving 7 bases not matched to a gene. The DNA for the CDR3 is TGTGCCAGCAGTGCCCACAGGGGTGGAAGCAATCAGCCCCAGCATTTT. Translation gives CASSAHRGGSNQPQHF.

The chain links TRBV2 to TRBJ2-2; a possible D gene is TRBD2 (5 bases). Looked up from germline, CDR1 is SNHLY and CDR2 is FYNNEI. V was pared by 5 bases and J by 8 bases, with 9 bases between. The CDR3 consists of 12 residues. CDR3 residues: CASSRRDGELFF. The CDR3 nucleotides are TGTGCCAGCAGTCGACGGGATGGGGAGCTGTTTTTT.

The V and J genes are TRBV6-1 and TRBJ2-7, with D unresolved. Germline CDR1 MNHNS, CDR2 SASEGT. There are 14 residues in the CDR3. The V end was cut by 4 bases, the J end by 2 bases, with 12 bases between. Written as DNA, the CDR3 is TGTGCCAGCAGTGTAGGCCCCGGCCCCTACGAGCAGTACTTC. Translating gives CASSVGPGPYEQYF.

The V and J genes are TRBV23-1 and TRBJ1-1; a weak D match, TRBD1 (5 bases). TRBV23-1 belongs to the ORF category, with a function that is uncertain. The CDR3 is 15 residues long. The ends were cut back, 3 bases at V and 12 bases at J, with 23 bases in the middle. DNA of the CDR3: TGCGCCAGCAGTCACAGGACAATCGGGGGTTCTATGACTTTCTTT. It translates to CASSHRTIGGSMTFF.

V gene TRBV11-2 combines with J gene TRBJ2-1, with 12 bases matching TRBD2. CDR1 is SGHAT and CDR2 is FQNNGV in the germline V gene. The V gene end was trimmed by 0 bases and the J gene end by 3 bases; junction bases not matched to a gene: 9. This CDR3 is built from 19 residues. DNA of the CDR3: TGTGCCAGCAGCTTAGATCCGGGTGGACTAGCGGGAATCTACAATGAGCAGTTCTTC. As protein: CASSLDPGGLAGIYNEQFF.

This clone occurred once. The chain carries TRBV19 and TRBJ2-7; D is undetermined. The CDR3 covers 13 residues. The V end lost 4 bases, the J end lost 6 bases, and 13 bases lay between the germline ends. CDR1 is LNHDA, CDR2 SQIVND, per germline (reference sequence). The CDR3 sequence is CASSTSMGAEQYF. CDR3 nucleotides: TGTGCCAGTAGTACCTCGATGGGCGCCGAGCAGTACTTC.